The present entry profiles one T cell receptor (beta chain) with its context. Antigen specificity is unknown. This sample was included in a study of T cells in Graves' hyperthyroidism and ophthalmopathy. Findings and limits, study-wide: Most clonotypes that expanded in the thyroid above 0.001 also showed up in blood.

Template material for amplifying TCR beta CDR3 regions consisted of RNA transcripts. With the HTBI primer set, the TCR CDR3 went through a first round of RT-PCR. A single record per CDR3 protein comes from TCRdb applying MiXCR to the multiplex PCR reads. The table includes 270,000 or so distinct CDR3 sequences, less than 30% detected once. V was cut by 4 bases and J by 1 base, with 11 bases left in between. The CDR3 consists of 14 residues. CDR1 SGHRS and CDR2 YFSETQ come from the germline V gene. V usage is TRBV5-1 and J usage is TRBJ2-5; TRBD2 is a possible D gene (6 bases). The source of this sequence is a man in his forties with Graves' hyperthyroidism that later progressed to Graves' ophthalmopathy. Sequencing was done on a sample of blood. DNA for the CDR3: TGCGCCAGCAGCACGAGCGGGTTCCAAGAGACCCAGTACTTC. Its protein product is CASSTSGFQETQYF.